Listed here are 29 T cell receptor beta chains from one sample, sequenced in a study of OX40 agonist ivuxolimab in advanced cancers. Sequencing was performed with immunoSEQ multiplex PCR; in TCRdb, only in-frame clones are kept and a portion is missing. The sample lists roughly 34,000 clones; approximately 89% were seen once. The sequencing used CD4+ or CD8+ T cells sorted from blood, collected in a trial of the OX40 agonist ivuxolimab. These receptors were taken from an adult with an advanced solid tumor such as melanoma, head and neck, liver or kidney cancer.

V is TRBV6-4 and J is TRBJ2-3; 7 nucleotides align to TRBD2. J was trimmed by 0 bases and V by 2 bases; bases with no gene match: 2. Germline-derived CDR1 and CDR2 are MRHNA and SNTAGT. This CDR3 spans 15 amino acids. The CDR3 DNA reads TGTGCCAGCAGTGACACGGGACTAAGCACAGATACGCAGTATTTT. Protein sequence: CASSDTGLSTDTQYF.

The chain recombines TRBV5-1 with TRBJ2-2; 7 bases match TRBD2. Germline V gene sequence: CDR1 SGHRS, CDR2 YFSETQ. V lost 0 bases, J lost 7 bases, and 3 bases stayed unmatched. The CDR3 has 14 residues. The CDR3 DNA reads as TGCGCCAGCAGCTTGGGGGCGGGGGTCGGGGAGCTGTTTTTT. Translation gives CASSLGAGVGELFF.

The chain combines TRBV29-1 with TRBJ2-5, with D perhaps matching TRBD1 (6 bases). From germline, CDR1 is SQVTM and CDR2 ANQGSEA. The CDR3 totals 13 residues. Trimming pared 6 bases from V and 1 base from J, leaving 12 bases between. CDR3 bases: TGCAGCGTGCCCGGACAGCCCCAAGAGACCCAGTACTTC. Translating gives CSVPGQPQETQYF.

The V and J genes are TRBV27 and TRBJ1-5; D not certain. This CDR3 contains 14 residues. Per germline, CDR1 MNHEY and CDR2 SMNVEV (reference sequence). V was shortened by 5 bases and J by 7 bases, with 15 bases between the two germline ends. The CDR3: CASSTSGRRQPQHF. The CDR3 nucleotides are TGTGCCAGCAGTACATCCGGACGGCGACAGCCCCAGCATTTT.

This chain links TRBV9 with TRBJ1-5; unclear D gene. Looked up from germline, CDR1 is SGDLS and CDR2 is YYNGEE. There are 14 residues in the CDR3. Trimming removed 3 bases at V and 3 bases at J, with 10 bases between. The CDR3 nucleotides read TGTGCCAGCAGCGGAACATCCTCCAATCAGCCCCAGCATTTT. It specifies CASSGTSSNQPQHF.

This clone appeared a single time. The chain recombines TRBV19 with TRBJ1-5; perhaps TRBD1 as D (6 bases). The CDR3 loop spans 15 amino acids. Germline V lookup: CDR1 LNHDA, CDR2 SQIVND (reference sequence). V was shortened by 3 bases and J by 3 bases, with 12 bases between the two germline ends. Here the CDR3 reads CASSMGGAFNQPQHF. The CDR3 nucleotides read TGTGCCAGTAGTATGGGGGGGGCCTTCAATCAGCCCCAGCATTTT.

CDR3 DNA: TGCGCCAGCAGCCAAGGTTCAGGGCCTAACTATGGCTACACCTTC. This gives the protein CASSQGSGPNYGYTF. The chain joins TRBV4-1 to TRBJ1-2; maybe TRBD1 (5 bases). This CDR3 has 15 amino acids. The V end was cut by 1 base, the J end by 0 bases, with 9 bases between. CDR1 and CDR2 (germline): MGHRA, YSYEKL.

This chain uses TRBV29-1 with TRBJ1-3; 8 bases are shared with TRBD1. This CDR3 contains 15 residues. The V and J ends lost 7 bases and 4 bases, in that order; junction bases with no gene match: 12. Germline V lookup: CDR1 SQVTM, CDR2 ANQGSEA. The CDR3 here is CSASTGAGSGNTIYF. DNA for the CDR3: TGCAGCGCGTCGACAGGGGCCGGCTCCGGAAACACCATATATTTT.

This clone was picked up one time. The chain carries TRBV5-6 and TRBJ2-3; 9 bases match TRBD1. CDR1 is SGHDT and CDR2 is YYEEEE in the germline V gene. The CDR3 covers 15 residues. V shed 4 bases and J 3 bases; nucleotides not matched to a gene: 6. CDR3 residues: CASSQRTGVTDTQYF. CDR3 in DNA: TGTGCCAGCAGCCAGCGGACAGGGGTGACAGATACGCAGTATTTT.

The CDR3 is CASSLKAGGGTDTQYF. The CDR3, as DNA: TGTGCCAGCAGCTTGAAAGCGGGAGGGGGCACAGATACGCAGTATTTT. The V and J genes are TRBV5-5 and TRBJ2-3, with TRBD2 identical over 10 bases. V trimming: 1 base; J trimming: 1 base; junction bases outside the gene matches: 3. There are 16 residues in the CDR3. The germline gives CDR1 SGHKS, CDR2 YYEKEE (reference sequence).

The rearrangement uses TRBV4-1 and TRBJ2-7; 7 bases fit TRBD1. V lost 1 base, J lost 4 bases, and 19 bases stayed unmatched. The V gene's germline CDR1 is MGHRA and CDR2 YSYEKL. CDR3 size: 19 residues. The CDR3 coding sequence is TGCGCCAGCAGCCAAGTAAAACAGGGGTTGGGTGGCTGGAGGTACGAGCAGTACTTC. It encodes CASSQVKQGLGGWRYEQYF.

V usage is TRBV27 and J usage is TRBJ1-1; D unresolved. Germline values: CDR1 MNHEY, CDR2 SMNVEV (reference sequence). Trimming took off 5 bases at V and 7 bases at J, with 17 bases between the two ends. The CDR3 extends over 14 amino acids. CDR3 loop: CASSPSRLHREAFF. CDR3 in DNA: TGTGCCAGCAGTCCCTCTCGTCTACACCGTGAAGCTTTCTTT.

The sample holds one count of this clone. This chain uses TRBV19 with TRBJ1-1; TRBD1 might be the D (6 bases). Trimming stripped 5 bases from V and 5 bases from J, with 15 bases between. Per germline, CDR1 LNHDA and CDR2 SQIVND (reference sequence). The CDR3 spans 14 residues. CDR3 bases: TGTGCCAGTAGTCCCGACAGGCGGGGGACTGAAGCTTTCTTT. Residues: CASSPDRRGTEAFF.

This chain links TRBV6-1 with TRBJ1-1; perhaps TRBD1 as D (6 bases). CDR1 is MNHNS, CDR2 SASEGT, per germline. The CDR3 runs to 14 residues. V was clipped by 8 bases and J by 0 bases, with 13 bases between them. CDR3 residues: CASGAGEMNTEAFF. CDR3 coding DNA: TGTGCCAGCGGGGCAGGGGAAATGAACACTGAAGCTTTCTTT.

This chain's CDR3 is CASSLAAQDEQYF. CDR3 DNA sequence: TGTGCCAGCAGCTTGGCCGCACAGGACGAGCAGTACTTC. This chain uses TRBV5-6 with TRBJ2-7, with D possibly TRBD1 on 5 matching bases. Germline V lookup: CDR1 SGHDT, CDR2 YYEEEE. The CDR3 consists of 13 residues. Trimming cost V 0 bases and J 5 bases, with 9 bases left between them.

The V and J genes are TRBV7-9 and TRBJ2-7; 8 positions agree with TRBD2. Germline assignment: CDR1 SEHNR and CDR2 FQNEAQ (reference sequence). Losses at the gene ends were 5 bases for V and 0 bases for J; bases not matched to a gene: 6. The CDR3 covers 15 residues. Here the CDR3 reads CASSLGGGLSYEQYF. The CDR3 bases are TGTGCCAGCAGCCTCGGGGGGGGGCTCTCCTACGAGCAGTACTTC. Based on the CDR3 plus reference TRBV7-9 and TRBJ2-7, the full variable domain is DTGVSQNPRHKITKRGQNVTFRCDPISEHNRLYWYRQTLGQGPEFLTYFQNEAQLEKSRLLSDRFSAERPKGSFSTLEIQRTEQGDSAMYLCASSLGGGLSYEQYFGPGTRLTVT.

The rearrangement joins TRBV29-1 to TRBJ1-1; no reliable D call. The V end was cut by 3 bases, the J end by 4 bases, with 9 bases between. CDR1 and CDR2 (germline): SQVTM, ANQGSEA. The CDR3 sequence is 12 residues long. The CDR3 loop reads CSVEAPATEAFF. CDR3 sequence (DNA): TGCAGCGTTGAGGCACCTGCCACTGAAGCTTTCTTT.

The chain employs TRBV30 and TRBJ2-2, with 7 bases identical to TRBD1. CDR3 length: 13 residues. J lost 6 bases, V lost 5 bases, and 6 bases had no gene match. Germline CDR1 and CDR2: GTSNPN and SVGIG (reference sequence). The CDR3 bases are TGTGCCTGGGCCGGGACAGTCCCCGGGGAGCTGTTTTTT. Its translation is CAWAGTVPGELFF.

The chain is built from TRBV7-9 and TRBJ2-3, with TRBD2 identical over 11 bases. V shed 4 bases and J 0 bases; nucleotides not matched to a gene: 6. CDR3 length equals 17 residues. Germline CDR1 SEHNR, CDR2 FQNEAQ (reference sequence). CDR3 amino acids: CASSSGLAEISTDTQYF. CDR3 DNA sequence: TGTGCCAGCAGCTCGGGACTAGCGGAGATTAGCACAGATACGCAGTATTTT. Based on the CDR3 plus reference TRBV7-9 and TRBJ2-3, the full variable domain is DTGVSQNPRHKITKRGQNVTFRCDPISEHNRLYWYRQTLGQGPEFLTYFQNEAQLEKSRLLSDRFSAERPKGSFSTLEIQRTEQGDSAMYLCASSSGLAEISTDTQYFGPGTRLTVL.

The rearrangement links TRBV2 to TRBJ1-6; D possibly corresponds to TRBD1 (5 bases). The CDR3 is 14 amino acids. Germline V gene lookup returns CDR1 SNHLY and CDR2 FYNNEI. V was trimmed by 5 bases and J by 12 bases, leaving 17 bases between them. DNA for the CDR3: TGTGCCAGCAGTAACCCCGGGGCGAAGGGACCCCTCCACTTT. This translates into CASSNPGAKGPLHF.

The chain couples TRBV4-2 to TRBJ2-1, with TRBD2 identical over 8 bases. The germline gives CDR1 LGHNA, CDR2 YNFKEQ. With V trimmed by 2 bases and J by 2 bases, 2 bases remained unmatched. The length of the CDR3 is 15 residues. The CDR3 loop reads CASSQQRETYNEQFF. Here the CDR3 DNA reads TGTGCCAGCAGCCAACAGCGGGAGACCTACAATGAGCAGTTCTTC.

The gene calls are TRBV6-6 and TRBJ2-3; 7 positions agree with TRBD1. The CDR3 covers 16 residues. Germline CDR1 and CDR2: MNHNY and SVGAGI (reference sequence). V trimming: 10 bases; J trimming: 4 bases; junction bases outside the gene matches: 17. The CDR3 DNA follows: TGTGCCAACAAGGGGACAGCCTGGCTTGTGGCAGATACGCAGTATTTT. Translating gives CANKGTAWLVADTQYF.

The V call is TRBV7-9, the J call TRBJ2-1, with 8 bases matching TRBD1. V trimming: 1 base; J trimming: 4 bases; junction bases outside the gene matches: 6. The germline gives CDR1 SEHNR, CDR2 FQNEAQ (reference sequence). The CDR3 is 16 amino acids. Here the CDR3 reads CASSLGTGILYNEQFF. In DNA, the CDR3 is TGTGCCAGCAGCTTAGGGACAGGGATACTATACAATGAGCAGTTCTTC.

This rearrangement joins TRBV28 to TRBJ1-3, with D possibly matching TRBD1 (5 bases). The germline CDR1 and CDR2 sequences are MDHEN and SYDVKM. This CDR3 is 16 amino acids long. Trimming removed 1 base from V and 0 bases from J, with 10 bases in between. CDR3 amino acids: CASSLFLGDSGNTIYF. The CDR3 DNA reads as TGTGCCAGCAGTTTATTTCTGGGGGACTCTGGAAACACCATATATTTT.

The rearrangement links TRBV7-9 to TRBJ1-1; D is undetermined. V was cut by 6 bases and J by 3 bases, with 11 bases left in between. The CDR3 runs to 13 residues. Germline values: CDR1 SEHNR, CDR2 FQNEAQ (reference sequence). The CDR3 region is CASRREGYTEAFF. CDR3 sequence (DNA): TGTGCCAGCAGGCGCGAGGGTTACACTGAAGCTTTCTTT.

This chain links TRBV11-2 with TRBJ2-1; no reliable D call. This CDR3 is built from 12 residues. Per germline, CDR1 SGHAT and CDR2 FQNNGV. Trimming pared 6 bases from V and 9 bases from J, leaving 12 bases between. The CDR3 DNA reads as TGTGCCAGCAGTTCGGTTCGAGCTGAGCAGTTCTTC. Its translation is CASSSVRAEQFF.

This sequence joins TRBV5-1 and TRBJ2-2; D unclear. From germline, CDR1 is SGHRS and CDR2 YFSETQ. V shed 1 base and J shed 0 bases, with 13 bases lying between them. There are 17 residues in the CDR3. Here the CDR3 reads CASSLTPTRTNTGELFF. In DNA form, the CDR3 reads TGCGCCAGCAGCTTGACCCCGACGCGTACGAACACCGGGGAGCTGTTTTTT.

The rearrangement uses TRBV13 and TRBJ2-3; 9 bases agree with TRBD2. The CDR3 totals 15 residues. CDR1 PRHDT and CDR2 FYEKMQ come from the germline V gene (reference sequence). With V trimmed by 2 bases and J by 2 bases, 2 bases remained unmatched. DNA of the CDR3: TGTGCCAGCAGCTTAAGCGGGGGGTTCACAGATACGCAGTATTTT. Protein product: CASSLSGGFTDTQYF.

The J gene is TRBJ1-5, the V gene TRBV28; TRBD1 agrees at 7 bases. Germline values: CDR1 MDHEN, CDR2 SYDVKM. The CDR3 extends over 14 amino acids. Trimming cost V 9 bases and J 6 bases; bases outside gene matches: 11. The CDR3 here is CASLQQGLGQPQHF. In DNA, the CDR3 is TGTGCCAGTCTCCAACAGGGGTTGGGTCAGCCCCAGCATTTT.